This T cell receptor beta chain was observed in a study of cytomegalovirus exposure and HLA in healthy donors. PCR involved 60 Vbeta and 13 Jbeta primers. Sequencing used immunoSEQ multiplex PCR; TCRdb keeps in-frame clones, though not all of them. Altogether some 100,000 clones are present, around 75% being singletons, with the ten largest covering 4.5% to 5%. As concerns this clone: Its antigen is currently unknown.

With 1 base clipped from V and 6 bases from J, the junction kept 12 bases outside the gene matches. The CDR3 is 16 amino acids. Per the germline V gene, CDR1 is SGHAT and CDR2 is FQNNGV. Study-wide results and limits: A likely sequencing artifact accounted for one observed cluster of highly shared sequence variants. Several V segments, TRBV6-2 and TRBV6-3 among them, could not be told apart and were dropped. For cytomegalovirus status, the classifier reportedly gave diagnoses with high specificity and sensitivity.

This clonotype originated in a woman aged 18-35 years in good health and CMV-seropositive. The material sequenced was PBMCs. This chain uses TRBV11-2 with TRBJ2-7, with 7 bases fitting TRBD2. CDR3 in DNA: TGTGCCAGCAGCTTAGGGGGCCTAGCGGTGTGGGCCGAGCAGTACTTC. Its translation is CASSLGGLAVWAEQYF.